Each of the 26 T cell receptor beta chains below was sequenced from the same sample in a study of early T cells in non-severe SARS-CoV-2 infection. Using its own MiXCR run on the 5' RACE reads, TCRdb lists one record per CDR3 protein. The profile shows roughly 75,000 distinct CDR3 sequences, 9.5% to 15% of them singletons. Source material: whole blood. These TCRs come from an adult who was a healthcare worker with PCR-confirmed SARS-CoV-2 infection or an uninfected control (not recorded which).

The chain is built from TRBV3-1 and TRBJ1-3; D uncertain. Germline values: CDR1 LGHDT, CDR2 YNNKEL (reference sequence). CDR3 length equals 12 residues. Trimming left V 1 base short and J 4 bases short, with 2 bases between. The CDR3 protein is CASSQGGNTIYF. The CDR3 nucleotides read TGTGCCAGCAGCCAAGGAGGAAACACCATATATTTT.

This clonotype showed up many times. The J gene is TRBJ2-5, the V gene TRBV10-2; D perhaps matches TRBD2 (6 bases). Trimming pared 6 bases from V and 2 bases from J, leaving 10 bases between. CDR3 size: 13 residues. Germline CDR1 WSHSY, CDR2 SAAADI. For the CDR3, the DNA is TGCGCCAGCAGCAGGACTACTCAAGAGACCCAGTACTTC. It encodes CASSRTTQETQYF.

This clonotype was seen a handful of times. The chain links TRBV12-3 or TRBV12-4 to TRBJ1-1; TRBD1 might be the D (5 bases). This CDR3 is built from 12 residues. Trimming left V 4 bases short and J 9 bases short, with 12 bases between. CDR3 nucleotides: TGTGCCAGCAGTTCGACAGTTCCCCAAGCTTTCTTT. It specifies CASSSTVPQAFF.

V and J are TRBV20-1 and TRBJ2-7; D unclear. Looked up from germline, CDR1 is DFQATT and CDR2 is SNEGSKA (reference sequence). This CDR3 has 14 amino acids. V lost 5 bases and J lost 2, with 16 bases in between. CDR3 DNA sequence: TGCAGTGCTCCGAGGCGAAACAACCCCTACGAGCAGTACTTC. It yields the protein CSAPRRNNPYEQYF.

Comment on this clonotype: A single base separates this from a much larger clone, so it may be a read error. The chain combines TRBV7-3 with TRBJ2-2; 9 nucleotides match TRBD2. Per germline, CDR1 SGHTA and CDR2 FQGTGA. The CDR3 is 15 amino acids. The V gene end was trimmed by 3 bases and the J gene end by 4 bases; junction bases not matched to a gene: 3. For the CDR3, the DNA is TGTGCCAGCAGCTTGGGACTAGCAGGCACCGGGGAGCTGTTTTTT. It translates to CASSLGLAGTGELFF.

This clonotype has more than one count but fewer than ten. This chain connects TRBV30 to TRBJ2-7; 13 positions agree with TRBD2. V trimming: 5 bases; J trimming: 4 bases; junction bases outside the gene matches: 2. Germline V lookup: CDR1 GTSNPN, CDR2 SVGIG (reference sequence). The length of the CDR3 is 13 residues. The CDR3 DNA reads TGTGCCTGGGGGACTAGCGGGATATACGAGCAGTACTTC. Encoded protein: CAWGTSGIYEQYF.

This clonotype has a single count. CDR3 protein: CASSQLGEQYF. As DNA, the CDR3 is TGTGCCAGCAGCCAACTGGGAGAGCAGTACTTC. V gene TRBV7-2 combines with J gene TRBJ2-7; no definite D call. The CDR3 totals 11 residues. The V and J ends lost 5 bases and 7 bases respectively, with 9 bases between them. Germline CDR1 SGHTA, CDR2 FQGNSA.

V gene TRBV10-3 combines with J gene TRBJ1-5; 11 nucleotides align to TRBD1. Germline-derived CDR1 and CDR2 are ENHRY and SYGVKD. The V segment lost 5 bases and the J segment 7 bases; nucleotides outside the gene matches: 7. There are 15 residues in the CDR3. The CDR3 here is CAISPGTGGDQPQHF. CDR3 nucleotide sequence: TGTGCCATCAGTCCCGGGACAGGGGGTGACCAGCCCCAGCATTTT.

This clonotype was counted many times. J is TRBJ1-2 and V is TRBV10-3, with 7 nucleotides matching TRBD1. The CDR3 sequence is 15 residues long. The germline gives CDR1 ENHRY, CDR2 SYGVKD. V lost 3 bases and J lost 2; bases outside the gene matches: 6. The CDR3 region has the DNA TGTGCCATCAGTGATACAGGGGACTCCAACTATGGCTACACCTTC. Translation gives CAISDTGDSNYGYTF.

At least ten counts were recorded for this clonotype. This chain joins TRBV21-1 and TRBJ2-1; TRBD1 was called by the table and not checked on the DNA. TRBV21-1 is noted as a pseudogene. CDR3 length: 16 amino acids. CDR3 sequence (DNA): TGTGCCAGCAGCAATGCAAGGGGGCGATTCCACAATGAGCAGTTCTTC. Its translation: CASSNARGRFHNEQFF.

The V gene is TRBV4-1, the J gene TRBJ1-4; no firm D call. CDR3 length equals 18 residues. V lost 0 bases to trimming and J lost 0 bases, with 14 bases between them. CDR1 MGHRA and CDR2 YSYEKL come from the germline V gene. This chain's CDR3 is CASSQDRPGRSTNEKLFF. The CDR3 region has the DNA TGCGCCAGCAGCCAAGATCGCCCCGGGAGGTCAACTAATGAAAAACTGTTTTTT.

This clonotype was found many times. J is TRBJ2-1 and V is TRBV24-1; 7 nucleotides match TRBD2. With 3 bases clipped from V and 8 bases from J, the junction kept 12 bases outside the gene matches. The CDR3 has 16 amino acids. The germline gives CDR1 KGHDR, CDR2 SFDVKD. Written as DNA, the CDR3 is TGTGCCACCAGTGATAAGGGGCGGGCTAGCGGCCATGAGCAGTTCTTC. Translated, it gives CATSDKGRASGHEQFF.

This clonotype appeared many times. V usage is TRBV20-1 and J usage is TRBJ2-7; D is perhaps TRBD1 or TRBD2 (5 bases each). The CDR3 is 14 residues long. Trimming left V 5 bases short and J 3 bases short, with 17 bases between. Germline V CDR1 and CDR2: DFQATT, SNEGSKA (reference sequence). The CDR3 loop is CSAHPGPKIYEQYF. DNA for the CDR3: TGCAGTGCTCATCCGGGACCGAAGATCTACGAGCAGTACTTC.

CDR3 DNA: TGTGCCAGCAGCTTAGATCTTCGCCAGGGCCAGTACTTC. As protein: CASSLDLRQGQYF. The chain employs TRBV11-2 and TRBJ2-7; perhaps TRBD1 as D (5 bases). This CDR3 spans 13 amino acids. Germline V lookup: CDR1 SGHAT, CDR2 FQNNGV. V was cut by 0 bases and J by 10 bases, with 13 bases left in between.

This chain links TRBV6-4 with TRBJ2-1, with D possibly matching TRBD2 (6 bases). The germline V gene has CDR1 MRHNA and CDR2 SNTAGT. CDR3 size: 16 residues. With 0 bases removed from V and 6 bases from J, the gap between germline ends came to 15 bases. The CDR3 loop is CASSDSPEGLFNEQFF. As DNA, the CDR3 is TGTGCCAGCAGTGACTCGCCCGAGGGACTCTTCAATGAGCAGTTCTTC.

The chain employs TRBV2 and TRBJ1-5; 7 bases line up with TRBD1. The CDR3 covers 15 residues. In germline, CDR1 is SNHLY, CDR2 FYNNEI. V lost 5 bases, J lost 2 bases, and 6 bases stayed unmatched. The CDR3 region is CASSRDRFGNQPQHF. The CDR3 nucleotides are TGTGCCAGCAGTAGGGACAGATTCGGCAATCAGCCCCAGCATTTT.

The gene calls are TRBV11-3 and TRBJ2-1, with D maybe TRBD2 (5 bases). The germline gives CDR1 SGHNT, CDR2 YENEEA. V lost 4 bases and J lost 7, with 8 bases in between. CDR3 length: 12 residues. The CDR3 nucleotides read TGTGCCAGCAGCTCGACTATGAATGAGCAGTTCTTC. The encoded protein is CASSSTMNEQFF.

This clonotype was counted between two and nine times. The CDR3 sequence is CASVRLGVGNEQFF. CDR3 nucleotides: TGCGCCAGCGTCCGACTGGGGGTGGGGAATGAGCAGTTCTTC. The chain carries TRBV10-2 and TRBJ2-1; D possibly matches TRBD1 or TRBD2 (5 bases each). The CDR3 is 14 amino acids. V was trimmed by 8 bases and J by 7 bases, leaving 18 bases between them. The V gene's germline CDR1 is WSHSY and CDR2 SAAADI.

This chain joins TRBV4-2 and TRBJ2-1; D call uncertain. This CDR3 spans 14 amino acids. Looked up from germline, CDR1 is LGHNA and CDR2 is YNFKEQ. V was trimmed by 0 bases and J by 5 bases, leaving 8 bases between them. CDR3 nucleotides: TGTGCCAGCAGCCAAGATGTCGTCAACAATGAGCAGTTCTTC. It codes for CASSQDVVNNEQFF.

Many counts were recorded for this clonotype. The chain couples TRBV7-9 to TRBJ1-2; 10 nucleotides align to TRBD1. Germline loops: CDR1 SEHNR, CDR2 FQNEAQ (reference sequence). Trimming at V came to 5 bases and at J to 6 bases, leaving 9 bases not matched to a gene. This CDR3 region has 15 residues. The CDR3 region has the DNA TGTGCCAGCAGCGCCGGGACAGGGGCTTACGATGGCTACACCTTC. Amino acid sequence: CASSAGTGAYDGYTF.

CDR3 sequence reads: CASSSGLELFF. The CDR3 DNA is TGTGCCAGCAGTTCGGGTTTGGAACTGTTTTTT. V and J are TRBV28 and TRBJ1-4; D remains unclear. The CDR3 has 11 residues. V was cut by 4 bases and J by 12 bases, with 9 bases left in between. Looked up from germline, CDR1 is MDHEN and CDR2 is SYDVKM.

This clonotype was observed many times. The V call is TRBV5-4, the J call TRBJ2-5, with a tentative D call TRBD2 (6 bases). In germline, CDR1 is SGHNT, CDR2 YYREEE (reference sequence). Between the trimmed V and J ends, which lost 2 bases and 1 base, there was a span of 27 bases. This CDR3 is built from 20 residues. The CDR3 sequence: CASSFSLKRAAIGGQETQYF. The CDR3 DNA is TGTGCCAGCAGCTTCTCCTTGAAGCGGGCGGCCATCGGAGGCCAAGAGACCCAGTACTTC.

There are many counts of this clonotype. The chain carries TRBV20-1 and TRBJ1-5, with 7 bases fitting TRBD1. J gave up 3 bases and V 3 bases, and 2 bases lay outside the gene matches. CDR1 and CDR2 from the germline V gene are DFQATT and SNEGSKA (reference sequence). The CDR3 totals 13 residues. CDR3 bases: TGCAGTGCTAGGGGACAGTACAATCAGCCCCAGCATTTT. Its protein product is CSARGQYNQPQHF.

With regard to this clonotype: This could be a read error, since a much larger clone is one nucleotide away. The rearrangement links TRBV6-6 to TRBJ2-5; TRBD1 agrees at 9 bases. V trimming: 0 bases; J trimming: 2 bases; junction bases outside the gene matches: 4. Germline-derived CDR1 and CDR2 are MNHNY and SVGAGI (reference sequence). This CDR3 region has 16 residues. The DNA of the CDR3 is TGTGCCAGCAGTTACTCGAAGGACAGGGGTCAAGAGACCCAGTACTTC. This encodes CASSYSKDRGQETQYF.

This clonotype was counted at least ten times. CDR3 nucleotide sequence: TGTGCCTGGAGCCCAGGGGACAGCGGGATTTTTAGCAATCAGCCCCAGCATTTT. This codes for CAWSPGDSGIFSNQPQHF. J is TRBJ1-5 and V is TRBV30, with TRBD1 matching over 7 bases. Trimming took 3 bases from V and 0 from J; bases not matched to a gene: 14. The CDR3 spans 18 residues. In germline, CDR1 is GTSNPN, CDR2 SVGIG (reference sequence). Drawing the rest from reference TRBV30 and TRBJ1-5, the complete variable domain is SQTIHQWPATLVQPVGSPLSLECTVEGTSNPNLYWYRQAAGRGLQLLFYSVGIGQISSEVPQNLSASRPQDRQFILSSKKLLLSDSGFYLCAWSPGDSGIFSNQPQHFGDGTRLSIL.

Only a few counts were recorded for this clonotype. The rearrangement links TRBV20-1 to TRBJ1-3; D gene ambiguous. The CDR3 is 15 amino acids. V gave up 0 bases and J gave up 0 bases, with 9 bases separating them. The germline V gene has CDR1 DFQATT and CDR2 SNEGSKA (reference sequence). CDR3 sequence: CSARDRQSSGNTIYF. CDR3 coding DNA: TGCAGTGCTAGAGATAGGCAGAGCTCTGGAAACACCATATATTTT.